This T cell receptor (beta chain) emerged from a study of T cells after yellow fever vaccination. The 5'RACE template-switching step produced TCR cDNA and added a universal primer site and UMIs. One entry per CDR3 protein, called by TCRdb with MiXCR from the 5' RACE reads. The repertoire holds 500,000 to 650,000 distinct CDR3 sequences, with roughly a sixth as singletons. In regard to this clonotype: No antigen is known for it.

Findings and limits, study-wide: Repertoires sorted by FACS could include abundant clonotypes that are contaminants from the bulk population.

V was clipped by 7 bases and J by 5 bases, with 17 bases between them. CDR3 length equals 14 residues. Germline V gene lookup returns CDR1 SGHTA and CDR2 FQGNSA. This chain joins TRBV7-2 and TRBJ2-5; tentative D call: TRBD1 (5 bases). The receptor comes from a young man who received the YFV17D yellow fever vaccine. The sequenced sample was PBMCs, obtained about 5 days after the first yellow fever vaccination. CDR3 nucleotide sequence: TGTGCCAGCACCCAGTCAGGGCGCGGTGAGACCCAGTACTTC. This encodes CASTQSGRGETQYF.